This T cell receptor beta chain was documented in a study of blood T cells in healthy people across ages. Germline values: CDR1 SGHAT, CDR2 FQNNGV. Trimming removed 2 bases from V and 5 bases from J, with 20 bases in between. The CDR3 consists of 17 residues. This clonotype was found many times. For the second PCR, which ran for roughly 7 to 11 cycles, a sample-barcoded 5' primer and a J-beta primer mix were used. TCRdb redid the calling of the 5' RACE reads with MiXCR, one entry per CDR3 protein. Among about 570,000 distinct CDR3 sequences listed, roughly a quarter were seen once. The same data also contributed to another study, on T cells of mothers and their children.

This TCR was recovered from a boy between 2 and 10 years old in good health. Sequenced: blood. The rearrangement joins TRBV11-2 to TRBJ2-3; D is undetermined. In DNA, the CDR3 is TGTGCCAGCAGCTTAACCCCAGCCCCGGCCTGGGGAGATACGCAGTATTTT. Translating it yields CASSLTPAPAWGDTQYF.